This T cell receptor beta chain derives from a study of ipilimumab plus nivolumab after autologous stem cell transplantation. Study-level background: Patients received a median of about five ipilimumab and roughly 8 nivolumab doses. The DLBCL group included primary refractory and relapsed cases.

Method: immunoSEQ multiplex PCR; TCRdb's copy keeps in-frame clones and lacks some. The sample has about 22,000 clones, 77% seen once. Starting 14 to 28 days after autologous transplant, ipilimumab 1 mg/kg was given. Trimming took off 2 bases at V and 5 bases at J, with 3 bases between the two ends. The CDR3 is 10 amino acids. Germline V gene data show CDR1 as SQVTM and CDR2 as ANQGSEA. The genes are TRBV29-1 and TRBJ2-5; no clear D gene. The sequencing here drew on PBMCs, taken in a trial of ipilimumab plus nivolumab as post-transplant consolidation. This receptor was taken from a male donor with diffuse large B-cell lymphoma. CDR3 nucleotide sequence: TGCAGCGTTGAATCCGAGACCCAGTACTTC. Translating gives CSVESETQYF.